A selection of T cell receptor beta chains follows, all from one sample in a study of blood T cell repertoires in COVID-19. Clones were sequenced by immunoSEQ multiplex PCR, and TCRdb holds only the in-frame ones, with some missing. This repertoire shows about 380,000 clones, about 89% found once; its top ten account for roughly 1.2%. Sequencing was performed on peripheral blood. All receptors derive from a man in his forties with acute or convalescent COVID-19. Both conserved end residues are part of each CDR3. D genes are given only for firm matches. The size field is filled for only some rows; it gives once, few, many or a size class.

TGCGCCAGCAGCTCCACTACTGGGACAGGGCCTAGTTCACCCCTCCACTTT CASSSTTGTGPSSPLHF . TRBV5-1 TRBD1 TRBJ1-6
TGTGCCAGCAGCAAGGGGACAGGGTCGAACACCGGGGAGCTGTTTTTT CASSKGTGSNTGELFF . TRBV5-4 TRBD1 TRBJ2-2
TGTGCCAGCAGCTTTTCCGGGACAGTTAATGAAAAACTGTTTTTT CASSFSGTVNEKLFF . TRBV5-8 TRBD1 TRBJ1-4
TGTGCCAGCAGCCCGCGAGGGGGGGCTCAGCCCCAGCATTTT CASSPRGGAQPQHF . TRBV7-2 . TRBJ1-5
TGCAGCGTTGACGAGGGATACACAGATACGCAGTATTTT CSVDEGYTDTQYF . TRBV29-1 . TRBJ2-3
TGTGCCAGTCCCCCCCCGGGACTAGCAGGCAATGAGCAGTTCTTC CASPPPGLAGNEQFF once TRBV6-5 TRBD2 TRBJ2-1
TGTGCCAGCAGCCCCGGGATTCAGGAAGAGCAGTACTTC CASSPGIQEEQYF . TRBV5-6 . TRBJ2-7
TGTGCCAGCAGTTACTCCAGGGGCAGCGGCGGCTACACCTTC CASSYSRGSGGYTF . TRBV6-6 . TRBJ1-2
TGTGCTAGTGGTTTTGGCGGGGACGCACAAGAGACCCAGTACTTC CASGFGGDAQETQYF . TRBV12-5 . TRBJ2-5
TGTGCCGTCAGGACAGGGAGGTCCTATGGCTACACCTTC CAVRTGRSYGYTF . TRBV27 TRBD1 TRBJ1-2
TGTGCCAGCAGTCCTGGGGGGGAAAGCTATGGCTACACCTTC CASSPGGESYGYTF . TRBV27 . TRBJ1-2
TGTGCCAGCAGCGCAGGATTCCTCGGGGATGAGCAGTTCTTC CASSAGFLGDEQFF . TRBV9 . TRBJ2-1
TGTGCCAGCTCCCCCGTTACAGGGGGACACGAGCAGTACTTC CASSPVTGGHEQYF . TRBV27 TRBD1 TRBJ2-7
TGTGCCAGCAGTGATGTGGGGACTGTTAGGAACTTC CASSDVGTVRNF . TRBV6-1 . TRBJ2-7
TGCGCCAGCAGCTTGACTGCTGGCAATCAGCCCCAGCATTTT CASSLTAGNQPQHF once TRBV5-1 . TRBJ1-5
TGCGCCAGCAGCTTAACAGGGGGCTCTGGTGAGCAGTTCTTC CASSLTGGSGEQFF . TRBV5-1 TRBD1 TRBJ2-1
TGTGCCAGTAGTATAGACCGGGACTCTAACACCGGGGAGCTGTTTTTT CASSIDRDSNTGELFF once TRBV19 . TRBJ2-2
TGTGCCTGGAGTACCGTGGACAGCTCCTACGAGCAGTACTTC CAWSTVDSSYEQYF . TRBV30 . TRBJ2-7
TGTGCCATCAGCCCACGGGACAGGGGACCGAGCTCCTACAATGAGCAGTTCTTC CAISPRDRGPSSYNEQFF . TRBV10-3 TRBD1 TRBJ2-1
TGTGCCACCGGGCACAGGGGGATCACTGAAGCTTTCTTT CATGHRGITEAFF . TRBV15 TRBD1 TRBJ1-1
TGTGCCAGCAGCCCCATAGCGGGGGGACGCACAGATACGCAGTATTTT CASSPIAGGRTDTQYF . TRBV7-3 TRBD2 TRBJ2-3
TGCGCCAGCAGTAGAGTCGGCACCGGGGAGCTGTTTTTT CASSRVGTGELFF . TRBV4-1 . TRBJ2-2
TGTGCCAGCAGTTTCGGGGAGACCCAGTACTTC CASSFGETQYF few TRBV12-3/TRBV12-4 . TRBJ2-5
TGTGCCAGCAGTCCCCTAGGTCAGCCCCAGCATTTT CASSPLGQPQHF few TRBV6-5 . TRBJ1-5
TGTGCCAGCTCACCTAGGGCACAGGAGAACACTGAAGCTTTCTTT CASSPRAQENTEAFF once TRBV18 . TRBJ1-1
TGTGCCACCAGCAGAGCCCCGGGACAGCTAATAGATACGCAGTATTTT CATSRAPGQLIDTQYF . TRBV15 TRBD1 TRBJ2-3
TGTGCCAGCAGTTGGACTAGCGGGTCCCCCTACGAGCAGTACTTC CASSWTSGSPYEQYF once TRBV6-5 TRBD2 TRBJ2-7
TGTGCCAGCTCGGACAGCATGGACACTGAAGCTTTCTTT CASSDSMDTEAFF . TRBV12-3/TRBV12-4 . TRBJ1-1
TGTGCCAGCAACTTGGGGCGAAGGGGCAATCAGCCCCAGCATTTT CASNLGRRGNQPQHF . TRBV28 . TRBJ1-5